These 6 T cell receptor beta chains came from one sample sequenced in a study of type 1 and type 2 diabetes patients (TCRdb year 2016). Reads for this sample came from an Illumina MiSeq. Genomic DNA from sorted T cell subsets served as template for TCRbeta CDR3 amplification. The TCRbeta CDR3 region was amplified by multiplex PCR using 30 forward and 13 reverse primers. The raw public reads went through TCRdb reprocessing: fastp at Q25, MiXCR clone calling, in-frame beta chains kept. Rows merge per CDR3 protein into single entries with the most common DNA and genes. Counted in this sample were 250,000 to 300,000 distinct CDR3 sequences; roughly 50% of them appeared once. The leading ten clones occupy about 13% of the sample. The specimen sequenced was peripheral blood mononuclear cells (PBMCs). The receptors originated from a man between 18 and 29 years old with type 2 diabetes.

This clonotype was seen at least ten times. This chain uses TRBV2 with TRBJ1-2, with 7 bases lining up with TRBD1. Germline CDR1 SNHLY, CDR2 FYNNEI. The ends lost 6 bases at V and 6 bases at J; junction bases unmatched: 7. This CDR3 spans 13 amino acids. The CDR3 here is CASSRGFRDGYTF. For the CDR3, the DNA is TGTGCCAGCAGCAGGGGGTTCCGCGATGGCTACACCTTC.

At least ten counts were recorded for this clonotype. The V call is TRBV2, the J call TRBJ1-6, with 7 bases matching TRBD1. With V trimmed by 6 bases and J by 5 bases, 1 base remained unmatched. Germline V gives CDR1 SNHLY, CDR2 FYNNEI. The CDR3 is 13 residues long. Written as DNA, the CDR3 is TGTGCCAGCAGGACAGGGAATAATTCACCCCTCCACTTT. It is translated as CASRTGNNSPLHF.

CDR3 sequence: CSARERASYEQYF. CDR3 nucleotides: TGCAGTGCTAGAGAGCGGGCCTCCTACGAGCAGTACTTC. The rearrangement uses TRBV20-1 and TRBJ2-7, with D maybe TRBD2 (5 bases). Germline V gene data show CDR1 as DFQATT and CDR2 as SNEGSKA (reference sequence). V was cut by 0 bases and J by 0 bases, with 6 bases left in between. The CDR3 runs to 13 residues.

This chain joins TRBV7-8 and TRBJ2-7; TRBD1 matches 7 bases. V was clipped by 5 bases and J by 2 bases; unmatched bases: 6. Germline values: CDR1 SGHVS, CDR2 FQNEAQ. The length of the CDR3 is 14 residues. In DNA form, the CDR3 reads TGTGCCAGCAGCATACTGACAGGGCCCTACGAGCAGTACTTC. This codes for CASSILTGPYEQYF.

This chain uses TRBV11-3 with TRBJ2-7, with D possibly matching TRBD1 (6 bases). Germline V gives CDR1 SGHNT, CDR2 YENEEA. The CDR3 is 14 residues long. V was cut by 10 bases and J by 7 bases, with 23 bases left in between. As DNA, the CDR3 is TGTGCCATCAGAAACCCGGACAGTCCGGGGGAGCAGTACTTC. Translated: CAIRNPDSPGEQYF.

This chain links TRBV7-3 with TRBJ1-2, with 9 bases aligning to TRBD1. Germline CDR1 reads SGHTA; CDR2 reads FQGTGA. With V trimmed by 11 bases and J by 5 bases, 12 bases remained unmatched. The CDR3 extends over 14 amino acids. CDR3 amino acids: CAWGPGQGNYGYTF. DNA of the CDR3: TGTGCCTGGGGACCTGGACAGGGGAATTATGGCTACACCTTC.